This entry features one T cell receptor (beta chain) sequence. Germline V gives CDR1 LGHNT, CDR2 FRNRAP. The trim removed 0 bases at V and 2 bases at J, leaving 7 bases unmatched. The CDR3 runs 17 residues. The record originates from a study of blood T cell repertoires in COVID-19. On the study more broadly: The samples span acute and convalescent COVID-19 from the United States, Italy and Spain. From T cells, B-cell-depleted T cells, or PBMCs came the material, which was cDNA or gDNA.

As processed by the authors: Reference gene primers were amplified, and this amplification served to estimate nucleated cell counts. Using immunoSEQ multiplex PCR, the repertoire was profiled, and TCRdb retains in-frame clones only, with some absent. That table is the source of V, J and clone size, and D and trimming were worked out from the DNA. The sample holds hundreds of thousands of clones, under 85% seen once. This TCR was recovered from a woman between 40 and 50 years old with active or convalescent COVID-19. The rearrangement joins TRBV12-5 to TRBJ2-1; 7 nucleotides agree with TRBD2. The sequencing sample was made of peripheral blood. The chain's CDR3 is CASGLVGLGGTYNEQFF. CDR3 nucleotide sequence: TGTGCTAGTGGTTTGGTGGGGTTGGGGGGGACCTACAATGAGCAGTTCTTC.